The rows below give T cell receptor beta chains drawn from one sample of a study of blood T cell repertoires in COVID-19. The table came from immunoSEQ multiplex PCR; TCRdb's copy has only in-frame clones and leaves some out. The sample shows tens of thousands of clones, around 82% of them seen only once. The sequenced sample was peripheral blood. These receptors came from a man older than 75 with acute or convalescent COVID-19. Both conserved end residues are trimmed from each CDR3.

V	CDR3
TRBV13	ASSPETDAFSLAKNIQY
TRBV10-3	AISESRTGHHTEAF
TRBV29-1	SVGTQWGYT
TRBV6-1	ASSDVQGPYEQY
TRBV6-1	ASSELGTSGAYEQY
TRBV9	ASSAGSENTEAF
TRBV6-1	ASSEYSEQF
TRBV2	ASSRDRGAYEQY
TRBV28	ASSTPWTGGVSQRNSPLH
TRBV7-9	ASSLDSQGHGYT
TRBV7-9	ASSLRRERGSTQY
TRBV14	ASSRVSSPVT
TRBV2	ASGRFSYEQY
TRBV4-1	ASSQQTGGPYEQY
TRBV4-1	ASSPPGDTQY
TRBV19	ASGSVGGAPGELF
TRBV10-2	ASSRTANTGELF
TRBV5-1	ASSLDTGQGSGNTIY
TRBV27	ASIPIEQF
TRBV6-5	ASSGRDRGLGYT
TRBV29-1	SVPGTSSGEQY
TRBV10-3	ATRVKATEETQY
TRBV19	ASRQAGETQY
TRBV6-5	ASSYQVQGSAEAF
TRBV19	ASSPDRKRSEQY
TRBV4-1	ASSQDLLAGAGEQF
TRBV2	ASRGQGSGNTIY
TRBV11-2	ASSLLHSSYEQY
TRBV7-2	ASSRDRVNEQY
TRBV10-3	AISENRDNSPLH
TRBV6-6	ASTVGGSPLH
TRBV19	ASSAGGSSYEQY
TRBV25-1	ASSDDRGYQPQH
TRBV7-3	ASSLNAGESYNEQF
TRBV28	ASSLLRASGGGGGATDTQY
TRBV6-5	ASSYSRAHYEQY
TRBV4-2	ASSQEGVGSVEAF
TRBV19	ASSIGPLEANEQF
TRBV5-1	ASRGNRGNTIY
TRBV11-3	ASSQGEGDEQY
TRBV5-4	ASSITGGTNEKLF
TRBV14	ASSQVIGRDTEAF
TRBV6-6	ASSGTAYEQY
TRBV6-5	ASSYSQMNTEAF
TRBV4-1	ASSRDRANTGELF
TRBV18	ASSPRQGNTIY
TRBV28	ASSFSGSYEQY
TRBV7-2	ASSFSQFSGNTIY
TRBV11-2	ASSLDRDDEQF
TRBV1	TSRTASGRVTYEQY
TRBV11-2	ASSPDSGEQY
TRBV6-5	ASTRDDTDSPLH
TRBV19	ASTLTGEETQY